The clone carrying this T cell receptor beta chain has just a few counts. Antigen specificity is unknown. It was with a sample-barcoded 5' primer and a J-beta primer mix that a second PCR of roughly 7 to 12 cycles was run. A 12-random-nucleotide template-switch adaptor tagged each cDNA molecule. TCRdb passed the 5' RACE reads through MiXCR, listing each CDR3 protein once. The sample has around 1,000,000 distinct CDR3 sequences; about two fifths are singletons. The sample is drawn from a study of blood T cells in healthy people across ages. V lost 7 bases and J lost 4; bases outside the gene matches: 6. The CDR3 spans 14 residues. Germline V gives CDR1 MNHNY, CDR2 SVGAGI (reference sequence). Regarding the study as a whole: In the absence of known donor CMV status, changes in expanded clonotypes were possibly confounded. Diversity was higher, and naive CD4+ cells more numerous, in long-lived donors than in aged donors.

The material sequenced was blood. The clonotype comes from a man younger than 30 in good health. J is TRBJ2-3 and V is TRBV6-6; 9 nucleotides line up with TRBD1. CDR3 in amino acids: CASIWGQGSDTQYF. The CDR3 bases are TGTGCCAGCATTTGGGGACAGGGATCAGATACGCAGTATTTT.